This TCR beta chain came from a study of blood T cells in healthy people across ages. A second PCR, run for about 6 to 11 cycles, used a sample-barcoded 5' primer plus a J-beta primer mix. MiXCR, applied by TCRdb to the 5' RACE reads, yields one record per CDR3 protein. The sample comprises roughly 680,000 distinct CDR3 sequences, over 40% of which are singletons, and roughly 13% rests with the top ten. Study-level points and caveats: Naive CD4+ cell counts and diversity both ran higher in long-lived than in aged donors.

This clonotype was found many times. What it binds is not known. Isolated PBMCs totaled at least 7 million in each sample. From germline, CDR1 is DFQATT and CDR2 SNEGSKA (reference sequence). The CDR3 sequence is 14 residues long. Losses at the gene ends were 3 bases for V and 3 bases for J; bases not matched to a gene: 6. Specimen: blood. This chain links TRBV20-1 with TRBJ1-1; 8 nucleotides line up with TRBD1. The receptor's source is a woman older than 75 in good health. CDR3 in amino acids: CSASNQGADTEAFF. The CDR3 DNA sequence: TGCAGTGCTAGCAACCAGGGGGCGGACACTGAAGCTTTCTTT.